This T cell receptor beta chain comes out of a study of cytomegalovirus exposure and HLA in healthy donors. Findings and limits, study-wide: A missense variant in DCLRE1C was later tied to TCR beta V- and J-gene trimming.

Note on this clone: Its antigen is still unknown.

Germline CDR1 SNHLY, CDR2 FYNNEI. Deletions cut 3 bases from V and 8 bases from J, with 13 bases between. This CDR3 contains 13 residues. The PCR employed 60 Vbeta primers together with 13 Jbeta primers. Produced via immunoSEQ multiplex PCR; TCRdb's table is partial and in-frame only. This table has 150,000 to 200,000 clones, 76% appearing once. The genes are TRBV2 and TRBJ1-2; D is perhaps TRBD1 (6 bases). Sequenced input: PBMCs. This TCR derives from a woman in her 30s in good health and CMV-seropositive. The chain's CDR3 is CASSEQGGWGYTF. For the CDR3, the DNA is TGTGCCAGCAGTGAGCAAGGGGGTTGGGGCTACACCTTC.